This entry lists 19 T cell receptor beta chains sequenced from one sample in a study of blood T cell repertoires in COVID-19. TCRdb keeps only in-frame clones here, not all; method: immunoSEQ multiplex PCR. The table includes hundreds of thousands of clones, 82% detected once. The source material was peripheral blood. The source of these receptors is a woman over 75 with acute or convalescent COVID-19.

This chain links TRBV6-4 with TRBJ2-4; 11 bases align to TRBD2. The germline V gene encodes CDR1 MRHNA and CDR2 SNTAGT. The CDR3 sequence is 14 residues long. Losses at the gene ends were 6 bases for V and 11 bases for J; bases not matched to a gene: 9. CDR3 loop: CASRGTSGRGVQYF. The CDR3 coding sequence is TGTGCCAGCAGAGGGACTAGCGGTAGGGGAGTTCAGTACTTC.

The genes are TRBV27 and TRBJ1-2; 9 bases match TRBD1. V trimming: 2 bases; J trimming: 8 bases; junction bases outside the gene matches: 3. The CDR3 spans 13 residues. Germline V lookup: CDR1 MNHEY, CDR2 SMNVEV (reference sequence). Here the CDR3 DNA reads TGTGCCAGCAGTTTAGAGGGACAGGGAGGCTACACCTTC. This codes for CASSLEGQGGYTF.

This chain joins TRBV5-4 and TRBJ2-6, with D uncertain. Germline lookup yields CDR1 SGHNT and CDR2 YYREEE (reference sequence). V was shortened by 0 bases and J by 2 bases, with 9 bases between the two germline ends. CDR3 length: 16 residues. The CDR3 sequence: CASSLDQVAGANVLTF. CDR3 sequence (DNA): TGTGCCAGCAGCTTGGATCAGGTTGCTGGGGCCAACGTCCTGACTTTC.

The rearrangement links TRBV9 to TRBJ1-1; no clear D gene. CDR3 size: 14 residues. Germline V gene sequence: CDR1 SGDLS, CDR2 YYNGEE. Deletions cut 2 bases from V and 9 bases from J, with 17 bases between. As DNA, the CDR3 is TGTGCCAGCAGCGTCTCTACTGACATGACGAAAGCTTTCTTT. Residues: CASSVSTDMTKAFF.

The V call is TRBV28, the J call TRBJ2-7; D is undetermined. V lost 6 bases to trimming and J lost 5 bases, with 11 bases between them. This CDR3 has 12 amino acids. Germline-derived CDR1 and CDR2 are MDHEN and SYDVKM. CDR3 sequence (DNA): TGTGCCAGCAGCCAAACTAAAAACGAGCAGTACTTC. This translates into CASSQTKNEQYF.

The CDR3 DNA sequence: TGTGCCAGCAGCGAACTAGCGGGGGCTTACAATGAGCAGTTCTTC. Encoded protein: CASSELAGAYNEQFF. This rearrangement joins TRBV11-1 to TRBJ2-1, with 11 bases matching TRBD2. CDR1 is SGHAT and CDR2 is FQDESV in the germline V gene (reference sequence). Losses at the gene ends were 5 bases for V and 4 bases for J; bases not matched to a gene: 4. The CDR3 has 15 residues.

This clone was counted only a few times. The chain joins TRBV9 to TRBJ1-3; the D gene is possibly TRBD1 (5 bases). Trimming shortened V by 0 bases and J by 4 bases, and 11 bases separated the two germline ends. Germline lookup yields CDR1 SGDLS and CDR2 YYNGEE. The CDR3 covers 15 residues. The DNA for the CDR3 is TGTGCCAGCAGCGTAGAGGGGAATTGGGGAAACACCATATATTTT. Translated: CASSVEGNWGNTIYF.

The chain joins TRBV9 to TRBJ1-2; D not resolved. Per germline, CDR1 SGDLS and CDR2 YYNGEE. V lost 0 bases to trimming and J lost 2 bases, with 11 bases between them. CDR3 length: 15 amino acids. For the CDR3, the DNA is TGTGCCAGCAGCGTAGTTGGGCCCGAGAACTATGGCTACACCTTC. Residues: CASSVVGPENYGYTF.

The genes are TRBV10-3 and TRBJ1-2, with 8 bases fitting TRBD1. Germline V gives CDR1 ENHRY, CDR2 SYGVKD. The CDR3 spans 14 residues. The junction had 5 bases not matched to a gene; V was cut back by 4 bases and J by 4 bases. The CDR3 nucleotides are TGTGCCATCAGTGGGACAGGGAGCTCCTATGGCTACACCTTC. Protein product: CAISGTGSSYGYTF.

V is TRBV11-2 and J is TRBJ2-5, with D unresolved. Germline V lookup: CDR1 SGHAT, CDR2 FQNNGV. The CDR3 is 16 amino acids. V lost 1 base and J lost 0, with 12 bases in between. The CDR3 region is CASSLVTGAYQETQYF. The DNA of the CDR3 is TGTGCCAGCAGCTTAGTAACTGGAGCGTACCAAGAGACCCAGTACTTC.

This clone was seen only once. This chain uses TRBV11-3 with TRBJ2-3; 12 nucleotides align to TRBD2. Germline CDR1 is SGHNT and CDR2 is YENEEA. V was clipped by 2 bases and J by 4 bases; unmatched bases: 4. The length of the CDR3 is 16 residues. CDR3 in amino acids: CASSLHPSGGADTQYF. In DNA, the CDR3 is TGTGCCAGCAGCTTACATCCTAGCGGGGGGGCAGATACGCAGTATTTT.

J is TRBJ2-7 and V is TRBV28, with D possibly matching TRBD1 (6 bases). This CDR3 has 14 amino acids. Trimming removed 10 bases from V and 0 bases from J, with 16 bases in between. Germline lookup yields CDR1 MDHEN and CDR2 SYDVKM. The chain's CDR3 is CATVQGPSSYEQYF. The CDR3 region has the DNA TGTGCCACCGTACAGGGCCCAAGCTCCTACGAGCAGTACTTC.

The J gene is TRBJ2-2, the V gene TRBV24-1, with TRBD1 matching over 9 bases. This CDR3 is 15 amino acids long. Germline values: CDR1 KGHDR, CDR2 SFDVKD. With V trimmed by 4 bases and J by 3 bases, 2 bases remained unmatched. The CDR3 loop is CATSEGQGYTGELFF. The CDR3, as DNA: TGTGCCACCAGTGAAGGACAGGGGTACACCGGGGAGCTGTTTTTT.

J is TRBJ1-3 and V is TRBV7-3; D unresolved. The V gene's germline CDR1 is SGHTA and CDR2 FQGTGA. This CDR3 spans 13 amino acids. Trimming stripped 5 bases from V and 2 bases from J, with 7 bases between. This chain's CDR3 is CASSPSTGNTIYF. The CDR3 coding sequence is TGTGCCAGCAGCCCATCTACTGGAAACACCATATATTTT.

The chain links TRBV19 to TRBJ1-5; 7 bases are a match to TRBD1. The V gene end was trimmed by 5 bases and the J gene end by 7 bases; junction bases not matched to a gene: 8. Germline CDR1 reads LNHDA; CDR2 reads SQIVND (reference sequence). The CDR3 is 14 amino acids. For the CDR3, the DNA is TGTGCCAGTAGTTTTTTAGGGGGACAGCAGCCCCAGCATTTT. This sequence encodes CASSFLGGQQPQHF.

The CDR3 bases are TGTGCCAGCAGTTTATCGATATTGGCCAGGGTCGCCTTTGGCTACACCTTC. The encoded protein is CASSLSILARVAFGYTF. V and J are TRBV27 and TRBJ1-2, with a possible D match to TRBD1 (5 bases). This CDR3 contains 17 residues. Between the trimmed V and J ends, which lost 0 bases and 7 bases, there was a span of 21 bases. CDR1 and CDR2 (germline): MNHEY, SMNVEV (reference sequence).

CDR3 sequence (DNA): TGTGCCAGCAGGGGCCAGGGCCAAGAGACCCAGTACTTC. Encoded protein: CASRGQGQETQYF. V and J are TRBV12-3 or TRBV12-4 and TRBJ2-5, with a weak D call TRBD1 (5 bases). The CDR3 consists of 13 residues. Trimming cost V 6 bases and J 1 base, with 9 bases left between them.

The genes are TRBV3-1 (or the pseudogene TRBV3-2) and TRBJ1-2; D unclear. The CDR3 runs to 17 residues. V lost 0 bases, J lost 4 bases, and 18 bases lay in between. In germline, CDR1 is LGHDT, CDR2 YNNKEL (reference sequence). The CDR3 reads CASSQDETATGGYGYTF. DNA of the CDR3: TGTGCCAGCAGCCAAGATGAAACTGCCACCGGTGGCTATGGCTACACCTTC.

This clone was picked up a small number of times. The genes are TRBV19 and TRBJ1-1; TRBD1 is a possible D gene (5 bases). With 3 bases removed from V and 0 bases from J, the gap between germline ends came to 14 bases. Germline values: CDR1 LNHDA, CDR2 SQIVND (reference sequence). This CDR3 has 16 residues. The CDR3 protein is CASSILTASMNTEAFF. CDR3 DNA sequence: TGTGCCAGTAGTATTTTGACAGCGAGTATGAACACTGAAGCTTTCTTT. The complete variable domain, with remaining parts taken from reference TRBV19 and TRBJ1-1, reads DGGITQSPKYLFRKEGQNVTLSCEQNLNHDAMYWYRQDPGQGLRLIYYSQIVNDFQKGDIAEGYSVSREKKESFPLTVTSAQKNPTAFYLCASSILTASMNTEAFFGQGTRLTVV.